Below, 4 T cell receptor beta chains from the same sample are listed, as sequenced in a study of T cells in Graves' hyperthyroidism and ophthalmopathy. It was RNA transcripts that yielded the amplified TCR beta CDR3 regions. Researchers ran a first-round RT-PCR on the TCR CDR3 using the HTBI primer set. TCRdb processed the multiplex PCR reads anew with MiXCR; each CDR3 protein has one entry. The sample gives under 600,000 distinct CDR3 sequences, more than 15% of which show up once; less than 3.5% is in the top ten. What was sequenced was blood. The receptors were sampled from a woman in her thirties or forties with Graves' ophthalmopathy.

This clonotype was recorded many times. The chain links TRBV30 to TRBJ1-1, with D tentatively TRBD1 (6 bases). Germline CDR1 and CDR2: GTSNPN and SVGIG (reference sequence). Trimming stripped 4 bases from V and 8 bases from J, with 11 bases between. This CDR3 is built from 11 residues. Here the CDR3 reads CAWNRGGEAFF. The CDR3 nucleotides are TGTGCCTGGAACCGAGGGGGGGAAGCTTTCTTT.

This clonotype occurred many times. This chain links TRBV5-1 with TRBJ2-1, with 7 bases aligning to TRBD1. Germline CDR1 reads SGHRS; CDR2 reads YFSETQ. The ends lost 7 bases at V and 5 bases at J; junction bases unmatched: 9. The CDR3 contains 14 residues. This CDR3 reads CASAPTGSHNEQFF. DNA for the CDR3: TGCGCCAGCGCACCGACAGGGAGCCACAATGAGCAGTTCTTC.

Concerning this clonotype itself: A much more abundant neighbour one base away suggests this may be a read error. The chain has TRBV6-5 and TRBJ1-2; no clear D. CDR3 length equals 13 residues. Trimming stripped 0 bases from V and 3 bases from J, with 5 bases between. Germline lookup yields CDR1 MNHEY and CDR2 SVGAGI. In nucleotides, the CDR3 is TGTGCCAGCAGTTACTCGGCAGACTATGGCTACACCTTC. Its protein product is CASSYSADYGYTF.

The table lists this clonotype with many counts. J is TRBJ1-1 and V is TRBV18, with a possible D match to TRBD1 (5 bases). Trimming took off 8 bases at V and 4 bases at J, with 17 bases between the two ends. Germline lookup yields CDR1 KGHSH and CDR2 LQKENI. This CDR3 is built from 14 residues. The CDR3 reads CASSTQGAGTEAFF. CDR3 sequence (DNA): TGTGCCAGCAGTACCCAGGGTGCGGGCACTGAAGCTTTCTTT.